This TCR beta chain derives from a study of shared clonotypes between healthy human individuals. At deep level, the assay was performed. Sequencing used immunoSEQ multiplex PCR; TCRdb keeps in-frame clones, though not all of them. The table records 2 million or so clones, about 95% of them present only once. Deletions cut 0 bases from V and 5 bases from J, with 12 bases between. CDR3 length: 15 amino acids. CDR1 is SGHNT and CDR2 is YYREEE in the germline V gene (reference sequence). Naive CD8 isolation took CD45RO-negative cells positively selected for CCR7 and excluded terminally differentiated effector memory CD45RA+ cells.

Sequencing was done on a sample of naive CD8+ T cells sorted from blood. The TCR originated in a man younger than 35 in good health. V usage is TRBV5-4 and J usage is TRBJ2-1; unclear D gene. CDR3: CASSLGLPADNEQFF. The CDR3 DNA reads as TGTGCCAGCAGCTTGGGACTGCCAGCCGACAATGAGCAGTTCTTC. The full variable domain, its missing parts supplied by reference TRBV5-4 and TRBJ2-1, is ETGVTQSPTHLIKTRGQQVTLRCSSQSGHNTVSWYQQALGQGPQFIFQYYREEENGRGNFPPRFSGLQFPNYSSELNVNALELDDSALYLCASSLGLPADNEQFFGPGTRLTVL.